Listed below are T cell receptor beta chains from one sample, sequenced in a study of T cells in Graves' hyperthyroidism and ophthalmopathy. One entry per CDR3 protein, called by TCRdb with MiXCR from the multiplex PCR reads. The profile covers hundreds of thousands of distinct CDR3 sequences, with roughly 19% appearing a single time and less than 40% taken by the ten largest. The sample comprised blood. These receptors were taken from a man between 50 and 59 years old with Graves' ophthalmopathy. The CDR3 runs from the conserved cysteine through the conserved F or W. D genes are given only for firm matches. Clone size is shown for a subset of rows, as once, few, many or a class of expanded clone.

TRBJ1-1 | many | TRBV28 | . | TGTGCCAGCAGTTTAAGTCAGGGTTTGAACACTGAAGCTTTCTTT | CASSLSQGLNTEAFF
TRBJ2-2 | . | TRBV12-3/TRBV12-4 | . | TGTGCCAGCAGTCCAGCACTGCCTGGTGTGCCCGGGGAGCTGTTTTTT | CASSPALPGVPGELFF
TRBJ2-1 | . | TRBV20-1 | TRBD2 | TGCAGTGCTCGTGGACTAGCGGGACCAGGCGATGAGCAGTTCTTC | CSARGLAGPGDEQFF
TRBJ2-1 | . | TRBV6-4 | TRBD2 | TGTGCCAGCAGTGAAAGGGGACTAGCGGGATCCGGTGAGCAGTTCTTC | CASSERGLAGSGEQFF
TRBJ2-1 | . | TRBV6-9 | TRBD2 | TGTGCCAGCAGTTGCAGCGGGGGGGGCCAAAATGAGCAGTTCTTC | CASSCSGGGQNEQFF
TRBJ2-7 | few | TRBV5-5 | TRBD2 | TGTGCCAGCAGGTACGGGAGACTAGCAGAGAGGTACGAGCAGTACTTC | CASRYGRLAERYEQYF
TRBJ1-3 | few | TRBV12-3/TRBV12-4 | . | TGTGCCAGCAGCAACTCTGGAAACACCATATATTTT | CASSNSGNTIYF
TRBJ2-5 | . | TRBV7-3 | TRBD2 | TGTGCCAGCAGCAAACTGGGGGGGGGGGAGACCCAGTACTTC | CASSKLGGGETQYF
TRBJ2-2 | . | TRBV19 | . | TGTGCCAGTAGTATTGGGGGGCCAAACACCGGGGAGCTGTTTTTT | CASSIGGPNTGELFF
TRBJ1-2 | few | TRBV28 | TRBD1 | TGTGCCAGCAGATCCGCCGACAGGGTCTATGGCTACACCTTC | CASRSADRVYGYTF
TRBJ2-1 | few | TRBV9 | TRBD2 | TGTGCCAGCAGCGTAGTACCCCTAGCGGCCGGGAAAAGTGAGCAGTTCTTC | CASSVVPLAAGKSEQFF
TRBJ2-7 | . | TRBV7-9 | . | TGTGCCAGCAGCTTTGGAAACTCCTACGAGCAGTACTTC | CASSFGNSYEQYF
TRBJ1-1 | many | TRBV3-1 | . | TGTGCCAGCAGCCAAGAAGTCGGGAACGATGAAGCTTTCTTT | CASSQEVGNDEAFF
TRBJ2-5 | many | TRBV20-1 | . | TGCAGTGCTTTTCCCATGATCGGGGGCGCGAGCAGCCAAGAGACCCAGTACTTC | CSAFPMIGGASSQETQYF
TRBJ2-5 | . | TRBV6-5 | TRBD2 | TGTGCCAGCAGTTACACAAAAAGCGGGAGGGGAGAGACCCAGTACTTC | CASSYTKSGRGETQYF
TRBJ2-5 | few | TRBV7-8 | . | TGTGCCAGCAGCTTCCCGGAGTGGAAGACCCAGTACTTC | CASSFPEWKTQYF
TRBJ1-1 | many | TRBV11-2 | TRBD1 | TGTGCCAGCAGCTTCCGGGACAGGGCCTCGAACACTGAAGCTTTCTTT | CASSFRDRASNTEAFF
TRBJ2-1 | many | TRBV11-3 | . | TGTGCCAGCAGCTTAGCCGGGGGCTTTGGTAATGAGCAGTTCTTC | CASSLAGGFGNEQFF
TRBJ2-1 | few | TRBV10-3 | TRBD2 | TGTGCCATCAGAACGGAGCGGGAATACAATGAGCAGTTCTTC | CAIRTEREYNEQFF
TRBJ2-4 | many | TRBV10-3 | TRBD1 | TGTGCCATCAGTGGTCGACAGGGGAAAAACATTCAGTACTTC | CAISGRQGKNIQYF
TRBJ2-1 | . | TRBV24-1 | . | TGTGCCACCAGTGATTCCGGACAGGGTAGCGGGTCTGAGCAGTTCTTC | CATSDSGQGSGSEQFF
TRBJ1-2 | many | TRBV28 | . | TGTGCCAGCAGTTTATCTCCGGACTATGGCTACACCTTC | CASSLSPDYGYTF
TRBJ2-1 | . | TRBV28 | TRBD2 | TGTGCCAGCAGTACCTCGTATGGAACTAGCGGCACCTACAATGAGCAGTTCTTC | CASSTSYGTSGTYNEQFF
TRBJ1-1 | many | TRBV30 | . | TGTGCCTGGGGCGAGGGACACACTGAAGCTTTCTTT | CAWGEGHTEAFF